Sequencing of this TCR beta chain was carried out in a study of cytomegalovirus exposure and HLA in healthy donors. Study background: Most donors, around 81% of around 400 genotyped, fell in the Caucasian-associated ancestry cluster. Findings and limits, study-wide: A highly shared variant cluster was judged a likely technical artifact.

In the case of this clone: The antigen is undetermined.

There are 13 residues in the CDR3. With V trimmed by 6 bases and J by 9 bases, 7 bases remained unmatched. From germline, CDR1 is MNHEY and CDR2 SVGAGI. The study ran its PCR with 60 Vbeta and 13 Jbeta primers. Per the original data handling: Around 83 million unique TCR beta chains, some 9.9 million shared, were counted in a later analysis. Data came from immunoSEQ multiplex PCR; TCRdb stores just in-frame clones and leaves some out. V and J calls and clone size come straight from that table; D and trimming were deduced from the DNA. The sample shows 250,000 to 350,000 clones, about 80% of them seen only once.

Material for sequencing was PBMCs. The gene calls are TRBV6-5 and TRBJ2-4, with 8 positions matching TRBD2. This TCR was recovered from a girl aged 2 to 10 in good health and CMV-seronegative. The CDR3 is CASSLGGAGIQYF. In DNA form, the CDR3 reads TGTGCCAGCAGCCTCGGGGGGGCGGGCATTCAGTACTTC.